This T cell receptor beta chain was captured in a study of blood T cells in healthy people across ages. With a J-beta primer mix and a sample-barcoded 5' primer, a second PCR ran roughly 7 to 11 cycles. TCRdb redid the calling of the 5' RACE reads with MiXCR, one entry per CDR3 protein. The sample has about 970,000 distinct CDR3 sequences, just over 50% seen once. A few counts support this clonotype. The germline CDR1 and CDR2 sequences are SGDLS and YYNGEE. The V end was cut by 3 bases, the J end by 6 bases, with 23 bases between. CDR3 length: 17 residues. Material for sequencing was blood. The origin of this receptor is a woman in her sixties in good health. The chain carries TRBV9 and TRBJ2-3; D possibly matches TRBD1 or TRBD2 (7 bases each). In nucleotides, the CDR3 is TGTGCCAGCAGCGCCAGGGGGGGGCGCCGCGGCATGGATACGCAGTATTTT. This gives the protein CASSARGGRRGMDTQYF. The full variable domain, in which reference TRBV9 and TRBJ2-3 provide the parts outside the CDR3, is DSGVTQTPKHLITATGQRVTLRCSPRSGDLSVYWYQQSLDQGLQFLIQYYNGEERAKGNILERFSAQQFPDLHSELNLSSLELGDSALYFCASSARGGRRGMDTQYFGPGTRLTVL.